This T cell receptor beta chain was recovered during a study of T cell repertoires in cytomegalovirus infection. General study points: Carriers of CMV plus the relevant HLA were identified by cumulative public TCR beta family frequency.

TCRdb re-called the reads through MiXCR, storing one row per CDR3 protein. This sample carries 340,000 or so distinct CDR3 sequences, around 25% of them seen once, and the ten largest clones take 10% to 15%. Germline CDR1 is MDHEN and CDR2 is SYDVKM. This CDR3 is built from 13 residues. Trimming removed 8 bases from V and 3 bases from J; junction bases left unmatched: 6. This clonotype occurred a few times. What it binds is not known. The chain is built from TRBV28 and TRBJ2-7, with 8 bases aligning to TRBD1. The sequencing used cultured PBMCs, collected from culture after CMV antigen stimulation. This receptor was taken from a human donor in good health (CMV status not recorded). Some clones in this sample may be carry-over from other donors' samples. The CDR3 protein is CASATGGYYEQYV. The CDR3 nucleotides are TGTGCCAGCGCTACAGGGGGATACTACGAGCAGTACGTC.